Detailed here is one T cell receptor (beta chain). Generated by immunoSEQ multiplex PCR, the TCRdb table keeps only in-frame clones and is missing some. The profile shows tens of thousands of clones, around 87% of them singletons. These data originate in a study of T cell changes during pregnancy in multiple sclerosis. The CDR3 length is 16 residues. V shed 3 bases, J shed 4 bases, and the junction held 10 bases outside the gene matches. Germline V lookup: CDR1 SGHTA, CDR2 FQGNSA. The V call is TRBV7-2, the J call TRBJ2-7, with 9 nucleotides matching TRBD2. Material for sequencing was peripheral blood from another person, used as feeder cells. This clonotype was obtained from a human donor whose cells served as feeder cells for cultures in a pregnancy study. CDR3 residues: CASSFRGGRDTYEQYF. CDR3 DNA sequence: TGTGCCAGCAGCTTTCGAGGCGGGAGGGATACTTACGAGCAGTACTTC.